Each of the 31 T cell receptor beta chains below was sequenced from the same sample in a study of HIV-infected patients and healthy controls. Alpha and beta constant-region primers primed reverse transcription of around 540 ng RNA. Each of the alpha and beta chains got its own library through chain-specific third strand synthesis with indices. TCRdb analysed the 5' RACE reads with MiXCR anew, one entry per CDR3 protein. The sample includes about 10,000 distinct CDR3 sequences, around 5.3% of them seen just once. Whole blood was used without fractionation, so all unsorted peripheral T cells were included. Sequences were derived from blood, sampled before antiretroviral therapy. These receptors all stem from an adult with HIV infection.

The V and J genes are TRBV27 and TRBJ2-2; the D gene is possibly TRBD2 (6 bases). Germline V gene lookup returns CDR1 MNHEY and CDR2 SMNVEV (reference sequence). Trimming removed 0 bases from V and 3 bases from J, with 11 bases in between. The CDR3 sequence is 16 residues long. CDR3 in amino acids: CASSLSSGGDTGELFF. As DNA, the CDR3 is TGTGCCAGCAGTTTATCTAGCGGTGGGGACACCGGGGAGCTGTTTTTT.

The genes are TRBV7-2 and TRBJ1-6; TRBD1 might be the D (5 bases). The V and J ends lost 0 bases and 7 bases respectively, with 16 bases between them. Per germline, CDR1 SGHTA and CDR2 FQGNSA. This CDR3 spans 17 amino acids. CDR3 bases: TGTGCCAGCAGCTTAGCCATAGAAGTCAGGGCGAATTCACCCCTCCACTTT. Protein: CASSLAIEVRANSPLHF.

This clonotype was seen repeatedly, ten times or more. The rearrangement uses TRBV4-1 and TRBJ2-5; possibly TRBD2 for D (6 bases). The length of the CDR3 is 15 residues. The germline V gene encodes CDR1 MGHRA and CDR2 YSYEKL. The V gene lost 4 bases and the J gene lost 2 bases, with 14 bases spanning the gap. The CDR3 region has the DNA TGCGCCAGCAGCCGAGCTATTAGCGGACAAGAGACCCAGTACTTC. This translates into CASSRAISGQETQYF.

This clonotype was detected ten times or more. The chain employs TRBV24-1 and TRBJ2-7; D is perhaps TRBD1 (7 bases). V was trimmed by 0 bases and J by 2 bases, leaving 16 bases between them. This CDR3 has 17 residues. The V gene's germline CDR1 is KGHDR and CDR2 SFDVKD. The CDR3 loop is CATSDLGEGRGAYEQYF. The DNA of the CDR3 is TGTGCCACCAGTGATTTGGGAGAAGGCAGGGGGGCCTACGAGCAGTACTTC.

This clonotype was picked up a small number of times. This chain connects TRBV7-9 to TRBJ2-3; 7 bases map to TRBD1. Germline CDR1 SEHNR, CDR2 FQNEAQ (reference sequence). The J segment lost 1 base and the V segment lost 4 bases, leaving 2 bases of the junction unmatched. The CDR3 sequence is 14 residues long. Here the CDR3 reads CASSSGQGTDTQYF. CDR3 bases: TGTGCCAGCAGCTCTGGACAGGGCACAGATACGCAGTATTTT.

This clonotype was recorded at least ten times. For the CDR3, the DNA is TGTGCCAGCAGTTACCCTCGTAGCGGGGGAGTCGAGACCCAGTACTTC. Translation: CASSYPRSGGVETQYF. V usage is TRBV28 and J usage is TRBJ2-5; 9 nucleotides line up with TRBD2. The CDR3 sequence is 16 residues long. Trimming at V came to 4 bases and at J to 5 bases, leaving 11 bases not matched to a gene. Germline assignment: CDR1 MDHEN and CDR2 SYDVKM.

In this sample, this clonotype turned up many times. J is TRBJ2-1 and V is TRBV5-1; 7 nucleotides align to TRBD2. Germline lookup yields CDR1 SGHRS and CDR2 YFSETQ. The CDR3 consists of 13 residues. Trimming removed 7 bases from V and 2 bases from J; junction bases left unmatched: 3. Here the CDR3 reads CASVGTTYNEQFF. For the CDR3, the DNA is TGCGCCAGCGTCGGGACTACCTACAATGAGCAGTTCTTC.

There are many counts of this clonotype. Written as DNA, the CDR3 is TGTGCCAGCAGCCAAGAGGCAGGGCTGGATAGAAGCACCGGGGAGCTGTTTTTT. It encodes CASSQEAGLDRSTGELFF. The J gene is TRBJ2-2, the V gene TRBV4-2; D might be TRBD1 (5 bases). V gave up 0 bases and J gave up 4 bases, with 18 bases separating them. The CDR3 runs 18 residues. CDR1 and CDR2 from the germline V gene are LGHNA and YNFKEQ.

This clonotype was counted many times. V gene TRBV6-1 combines with J gene TRBJ1-5; 10 nucleotides agree with TRBD1. The CDR3 runs 17 residues. With 6 bases clipped from V and 0 bases from J, the junction kept 8 bases outside the gene matches. The germline V gene encodes CDR1 MNHNS and CDR2 SASEGT. CDR3 DNA: TGTGCCAGCAGAAAACCGGGACAGGGGAATAGCAATCAGCCCCAGCATTTT. Its translation: CASRKPGQGNSNQPQHF.

This clonotype was picked up many times. The chain uses TRBV15 and TRBJ2-3, with 7 bases lining up with TRBD1. Germline V lookup: CDR1 LNHNV, CDR2 YYDKDF (reference sequence). The CDR3 sequence is 15 residues long. V gave up 3 bases and J gave up 4 bases; unmatched junction bases: 7. Here the CDR3 DNA reads TGTGCCACCAGCAGTGGGGGACAGCTGCCAGATACGCAGTATTTT. This codes for CATSSGGQLPDTQYF.

This clonotype was seen at least ten times. The CDR3 DNA follows: TGCAGTGCTAGTCCCCCTCCTGACCGGACTAGCGGGAGGGTCGATGAGCAGTTCTTC. Protein: CSASPPPDRTSGRVDEQFF. The rearrangement links TRBV20-1 to TRBJ2-1, with TRBD2 matching over 15 bases. CDR3 length: 19 amino acids. After removal of 3 bases from V and 8 bases from J, the junction contained 17 bases not matched to a gene. Germline CDR1 is DFQATT and CDR2 is SNEGSKA (reference sequence).

In this sample, this clonotype is medium-sized. This chain joins TRBV29-1 and TRBJ2-3, with D tentatively TRBD1 (6 bases). The CDR3 consists of 14 residues. V was cut by 4 bases and J by 2 bases, with 13 bases left in between. The germline CDR1 and CDR2 sequences are SQVTM and ANQGSEA. As DNA, the CDR3 is TGCAGCGTTGGAAAGGCAGGGGCCACAGATACGCAGTATTTT. Its translation is CSVGKAGATDTQYF.

At least ten counts were recorded for this clonotype. V gene TRBV24-1 combines with J gene TRBJ2-3; 9 nucleotides agree with TRBD2. V was pared by 7 bases and J by 5 bases, with 9 bases of the junction left unmatched. The germline V gene encodes CDR1 KGHDR and CDR2 SFDVKD. The CDR3 length is 15 residues. The CDR3 sequence is CATRDGRAGGDTQYF. The CDR3 DNA is TGTGCCACCAGAGACGGTCGAGCGGGAGGAGATACGCAGTATTTT.

In its sample, this clonotype was seen a few times. The CDR3 sequence: CASSLDSNEQFF. The DNA of the CDR3 is TGTGCCAGCAGCTTAGATTCAAATGAGCAGTTCTTC. The gene calls are TRBV11-3 and TRBJ2-1; the D is unclear. Germline V CDR1 and CDR2: SGHNT, YENEEA. The CDR3 has 12 residues. V dropped 0 bases and J dropped 7 bases, with 4 bases sitting between them.

This clonotype was picked up a small number of times. V is TRBV21-1 and J is TRBJ2-2; the table's D call TRBD1 went unverified against the DNA. TRBV21-1 is noted as a pseudogene. This CDR3 region has 16 residues. The DNA of the CDR3 is TGTGCCAGCAGCAAAGTGGGAAGGGTTTTCCCCGGGGAGCTGTTTTTT. Translation: CASSKVGRVFPGELFF.

This clonotype was observed at least ten times. The CDR3 bases are TGTGCCAGCAGCTTATTTAGGAGTGTCAATGAGCAGTTCTTC. The encoded protein is CASSLFRSVNEQFF. The chain recombines TRBV7-2 with TRBJ2-1; D is unclear. The germline V gene encodes CDR1 SGHTA and CDR2 FQGNSA. V shed 2 bases and J shed 6 bases, with 11 bases lying between them. The CDR3 contains 14 residues.

This clonotype has a count of ten or more. The chain is built from TRBV2 and TRBJ2-3, with unresolved D. Trimming took 3 bases from V and 0 from J, leaving 16 bases between them. In germline, CDR1 is SNHLY, CDR2 FYNNEI. The CDR3 length is 17 residues. CDR3 sequence: CASSDMVLGPSTDTQYF. CDR3 DNA sequence: TGTGCCAGCAGTGATATGGTGCTGGGTCCAAGCACAGATACGCAGTATTTT.

This clonotype was counted ten times or more. V gene TRBV20-1 combines with J gene TRBJ2-5; 9 bases agree with TRBD2. From germline, CDR1 is DFQATT and CDR2 SNEGSKA (reference sequence). This CDR3 spans 15 amino acids. V shed 5 bases, J shed 0 bases, and the junction held 7 bases outside the gene matches. Here the CDR3 reads CSAFVPSGDQETQYF. CDR3 sequence (DNA): TGCAGTGCTTTTGTGCCTAGCGGGGACCAAGAGACCCAGTACTTC.

The J gene is TRBJ2-7, the V gene TRBV29-1; TRBD1 matches at 10 bases. The germline V gene has CDR1 SQVTM and CDR2 ANQGSEA. The CDR3 spans 14 residues. Unmatched junction bases numbered 2, after V lost 0 bases and J lost 3 bases. The CDR3 DNA sequence: TGCAGCGTTGAAGATGGACAGGGGGGCTACGAGCAGTACTTC. Its translation is CSVEDGQGGYEQYF.

By share, this clonotype ranks as medium-sized. The chain couples TRBV29-1 to TRBJ2-1, with D perhaps matching TRBD2 (6 bases). The CDR3 loop spans 15 amino acids. CDR1 SQVTM and CDR2 ANQGSEA come from the germline V gene. V gave up 6 bases and J gave up 0 bases, with 15 bases separating them. In nucleotides, the CDR3 is TGCAGCGTGTTCGTAGCGGCTTCCTCCTACAATGAGCAGTTCTTC. This translates into CSVFVAASSYNEQFF.

By its share, this clonotype is medium-sized. This chain uses TRBV5-1 with TRBJ2-7, with TRBD2 matching over 14 bases. Germline V CDR1 and CDR2: SGHRS, YFSETQ. Germline trimming cut 3 bases from V and 2 bases from J; bases unmatched to any gene: 10. This CDR3 spans 18 amino acids. The CDR3 DNA reads TGCGCCAGCAGCTCCAAGACTAGCGGGGGGGCTCCCCCCTACGAGCAGTACTTC. It yields the protein CASSSKTSGGAPPYEQYF. Complete variable domain (other parts from reference TRBV5-1 and TRBJ2-7): KAGVTQTPRYLIKTRGQQVTLSCSPISGHRSVSWYQQTPGQGLQFLFEYFSETQRNKGNFPGRFSGRQFSNSRSEMNVSTLELGDSALYLCASSSKTSGGAPPYEQYFGPGTRLTVT.

This clonotype was observed many times. The chain employs TRBV28 and TRBJ1-6; D uncertain. V lost 2 bases to trimming and J lost 7 bases, with 12 bases between them. The CDR3 has 15 amino acids. Germline CDR1 MDHEN, CDR2 SYDVKM. The CDR3 spells CASSLPPVRNSPLHF. The CDR3 bases are TGTGCCAGCAGTTTACCCCCCGTCAGAAATTCACCCCTCCACTTT. Full variable domain (missing parts from reference TRBV28 and TRBJ1-6): DVKVTQSSRYLVKRTGEKVFLECVQDMDHENMFWYRQDPGLGLRLIYFSYDVKMKEKGDIPEGYSVSREKKERFSLILESASTNQTSMYLCASSLPPVRNSPLHFGNGTRLTVT.

The chain carries TRBV7-9 and TRBJ1-1; D not certain. Deletions cut 1 base from V and 0 bases from J, with 9 bases between. The CDR3 extends over 15 amino acids. CDR1 is SEHNR, CDR2 FQNEAQ, per germline (reference sequence). CDR3 protein: CASSLEGNLNTEAFF. The CDR3 coding sequence is TGTGCCAGCAGCTTAGAGGGTAACCTGAACACTGAAGCTTTCTTT.

This chain joins TRBV12-5 and TRBJ2-1; D is perhaps TRBD2 (7 bases). The CDR3 runs to 17 residues. Germline lookup yields CDR1 LGHNT and CDR2 FRNRAP. The V and J ends lost 0 bases and 2 bases respectively, with 14 bases between them. The CDR3 DNA sequence: TGTGCTAGTGGTTTGGTGATCAGCGGGACACCCTACAATGAGCAGTTCTTC. It is translated as CASGLVISGTPYNEQFF.

This clonotype is judged medium-sized. The chain uses TRBV5-6 and TRBJ2-7; D is undetermined. Germline CDR1 SGHDT, CDR2 YYEEEE. The length of the CDR3 is 14 residues. Trimming removed 0 bases at V and 3 bases at J, with 10 bases between. In nucleotides, the CDR3 is TGTGCCAGCAGCTTGGGCCAGCTTGTCTACGAGCAGTACTTC. Its protein is CASSLGQLVYEQYF. Complete variable domain (other parts from reference TRBV5-6 and TRBJ2-7): DAGVTQSPTHLIKTRGQQVTLRCSPKSGHDTVSWYQQALGQGPQFIFQYYEEEERQRGNFPDRFSGHQFPNYSSELNVNALLLGDSALYLCASSLGQLVYEQYFGPGTRLTVT.

At least ten counts were recorded for this clonotype. J is TRBJ2-7 and V is TRBV27, with TRBD2 identical over 7 bases. Germline V CDR1 and CDR2: MNHEY, SMNVEV (reference sequence). V gave up 2 bases and J gave up 9 bases; unmatched junction bases: 10. This CDR3 has 14 residues. CDR3 bases: TGTGCCAGCAGTTTAGGCGGGAGCTATGTCGTGCAGTACTTC. This sequence encodes CASSLGGSYVVQYF.

This clonotype appeared many times. The chain links TRBV7-8 to TRBJ2-1; D gene uncertain. The CDR3 contains 16 residues. The germline V and J ends were trimmed by 3 bases and 5 bases, with 17 bases remaining between them. Germline lookup yields CDR1 SGHVS and CDR2 FQNEAQ. This CDR3 is CASSLAHRIENNEQFF. CDR3 bases: TGTGCCAGCAGCTTGGCCCACCGGATTGAAAACAATGAGCAGTTCTTC.

This clonotype was detected ten times or more. The chain links TRBV20-1 to TRBJ2-5, with D possibly being TRBD2 (6 bases). The germline V gene encodes CDR1 DFQATT and CDR2 SNEGSKA (reference sequence). This CDR3 comprises 12 residues. Trimming cost V 3 bases and J 5 bases, with 10 bases left between them. As DNA, the CDR3 is TGCAGTGCTAGCCCCAGCGGGGAGACCCAGTACTTC. It encodes CSASPSGETQYF.

This clonotype was counted many times. The chain links TRBV9 to TRBJ2-7; 8 bases are shared with TRBD2. With 7 bases clipped from V and 0 bases from J, the junction kept 12 bases outside the gene matches. The CDR3 is made up of 16 amino acids. Germline-derived CDR1 and CDR2 are SGDLS and YYNGEE. CDR3 region: CASAGDVAGSSYEQYF. CDR3 in DNA: TGTGCCAGCGCGGGGGATGTAGCGGGGAGCTCCTACGAGCAGTACTTC.

The DNA of the CDR3 is TGCAGTGCTGGGAAGAAAGCTCTGGGCACAGATACGCAGTATTTT. Amino acids: CSAGKKALGTDTQYF. This rearrangement joins TRBV20-1 to TRBJ2-3; no definite D call. CDR3 length equals 15 residues. V was shortened by 5 bases and J by 1 base, with 16 bases between the two germline ends. CDR1 DFQATT and CDR2 SNEGSKA come from the germline V gene (reference sequence).

This clonotype was counted many times. J is TRBJ2-2 and V is TRBV5-1; D unresolved. The CDR3 extends over 13 amino acids. The V end lost 1 base, the J end lost 6 bases, and 7 bases lay between the germline ends. Germline V CDR1 and CDR2: SGHRS, YFSETQ. CDR3 loop: CASSLTDSGELFF. DNA of the CDR3: TGCGCCAGCAGCTTGACAGATTCCGGGGAGCTGTTTTTT.